One and the same sample provided the 8 T cell receptor beta chains below, sequenced in a study of CD8+ T cells in alopecia areata. The authors extracted RNA and reverse transcribed it into cDNA as the sequencing template. Data came from immunoSEQ multiplex PCR; TCRdb stores just in-frame clones and leaves some out. The repertoire includes about 120,000 clones, roughly 63% of them detected once, and approximately 31% sits in the top ten. Treatment meaning: oral pan-JAK inhibitor, 5-10 mg twice daily. The sequenced sample was CD8+ T cells sorted from blood, obtained at week 4, from a patient treated with tofacitinib. Receptors originate from a human donor with alopecia areata.

This clone was picked up one time. The V and J genes are TRBV27 and TRBJ1-6, with D tentatively TRBD1 (6 bases). Looked up from germline, CDR1 is MNHEY and CDR2 is SMNVEV (reference sequence). CDR3 length: 16 residues. V was pared by 6 bases and J by 0 bases, with 12 bases between. The DNA of the CDR3 is TGTGCCAGCAGCCCACAGGGAAGCTCCTATAATTCACCCCTCCACTTT. Protein product: CASSPQGSSYNSPLHF.

The CDR3 DNA reads as TGCAGCGTCAAGGGGGTGGGGGAGCAGTTCTTC. Amino acids: CSVKGVGEQFF. The V call is TRBV29-1, the J call TRBJ2-1; D possibly corresponds to TRBD1 (6 bases). This CDR3 spans 11 amino acids. The V gene's germline CDR1 is SQVTM and CDR2 ANQGSEA. Trimming left V 6 bases short and J 10 bases short, with 13 bases between.

This clone came up once. This specimen includes other DNA sequences encoding the same CDR3. The CDR3 DNA follows: TGCAGCGTTGGGGGCACCGGGGAGCTGTTTTTT. Residues: CSVGGTGELFF. The chain links TRBV29-1 to TRBJ2-2; D unclear. The CDR3 has 11 residues. Trimming took off 4 bases at V and 4 bases at J, with 4 bases between the two ends. Germline V CDR1 and CDR2: SQVTM, ANQGSEA.

The chain uses TRBV30 and TRBJ2-1, with D maybe TRBD1 (5 bases). With 1 base removed from V and 0 bases from J, the gap between germline ends came to 10 bases. Germline V gives CDR1 GTSNPN, CDR2 SVGIG (reference sequence). This CDR3 is built from 15 residues. CDR3 sequence: CAWSGTLRSYNEQFF. For the CDR3, the DNA is TGTGCCTGGAGTGGGACACTCCGCTCCTACAATGAGCAGTTCTTC.

Details on this clone: Other DNA sequences in the sample encode the same CDR3. This CDR3 reads CASSLLGNQPQHF. The CDR3 region has the DNA TGTGCCAGCAGTTTATTGGGTAATCAGCCCCAGCATTTT. The V gene is TRBV27, the J gene TRBJ1-5; D gene ambiguous. This CDR3 spans 13 amino acids. V gave up 1 base and J gave up 4 bases, with 5 bases separating them. Looked up from germline, CDR1 is MNHEY and CDR2 is SMNVEV (reference sequence).

The chain couples TRBV5-4 to TRBJ1-1; D not resolved. V was shortened by 3 bases and J by 5 bases, with 11 bases between the two germline ends. Looked up from germline, CDR1 is SGHNT and CDR2 is YYREEE (reference sequence). The CDR3 loop spans 13 amino acids. The CDR3 sequence is CASSWPRGTEAFF. The CDR3 coding sequence is TGTGCCAGCAGCTGGCCGAGAGGTACTGAAGCTTTCTTT.

The rearrangement links TRBV25-1 to TRBJ1-6, with no clear D. The CDR3 sequence is 15 residues long. The V gene's germline CDR1 is MGHDK and CDR2 SYGVNS. The V gene lost 4 bases and the J gene lost 6 bases, with 13 bases spanning the gap. Written as DNA, the CDR3 is TGTGCCAGCAGTGCCCGGGGTGGCCTTAATTCACCCCTCCACTTT. Its protein product is CASSARGGLNSPLHF.

This chain links TRBV13 with TRBJ1-2; tentative D call: TRBD1 (6 bases). The ends were cut back, 5 bases at V and 4 bases at J, with 14 bases in the middle. Germline lookup yields CDR1 PRHDT and CDR2 FYEKMQ (reference sequence). The CDR3 runs to 14 residues. The CDR3 loop is CASSPMDSPYGYTF. CDR3 DNA sequence: TGTGCCAGCAGCCCCATGGACAGTCCCTATGGCTACACCTTC.